Listed below are T cell receptor beta chains from one sample, sequenced in a study of immune evolution from preneoplasia to lung adenocarcinoma. Here immunoSEQ multiplex PCR was the method, and the copy in TCRdb shows in-frame clones only, minus some. The sample shows about 14,000 clones, more than 80% of them seen only once. Sample: FFPE minimally invasive lung adenocarcinoma tissue. The receptors shown here come from a person aged 70 to 79 with lung adenocarcinoma. Each CDR3 is given with its conserved first and last residue.

j_gene,v_gene,CDR3aa
TRBJ1-3,TRBV7-9,CASSPMGLSSGNTIYF
TRBJ1-2,TRBV19,CASSFGTGVNYGYTF
TRBJ1-4,TRBV4-1,CASSQGGAANEKLFF
TRBJ2-1,TRBV11-2,CASSSAGVVNEQFF
TRBJ1-4,TRBV6-1,CASRSRQGPEKLFF
TRBJ2-7,TRBV9,CASSPGFGSMNPYEQYF
TRBJ2-7,TRBV19,CASTATGSYEQYF
TRBJ2-7,TRBV28,CASSLYQGEQYF
TRBJ1-2,TRBV7-3,CASSAIGYTF
TRBJ2-2,TRBV7-2,CASSPQGGTGELFF
TRBJ2-7,TRBV11-3,CASSLAGSGSLYEQYF
TRBJ2-1,TRBV2,CASSSDRGPKSEQFF
TRBJ2-1,TRBV28,CATLAGGNNEQFF
TRBJ1-1,TRBV2,CASSPEGWAEAFF
TRBJ1-1,TRBV12-5,CASGSGLNTEAFF
TRBJ1-2,TRBV5-4,CASSLAGLVSYTF
TRBJ2-1,TRBV12-1,CASSCDRGHEQFF
TRBJ2-5,TRBV9,CASSVAGQVFQETQYF
TRBJ2-1,TRBV7-2,CASSFLSEQFF
TRBJ2-7,TRBV5-4,CASSLGTGGLYEQYF
TRBJ1-3,TRBV11-3,CASSSTGNTIYF
TRBJ1-5,TRBV19,CASSPQQGGQPQHF
TRBJ2-2,TRBV30,CAWSVSGNAGELFF
TRBJ1-1,TRBV28,CASSLPGTEAFF
TRBJ1-4,TRBV7-2,CASSLQGMDEKLFF
TRBJ1-2,TRBV7-9,CASSLGTPTWTF
TRBJ2-3,TRBV7-9,CASSLVAGDRDTQYF
TRBJ2-5,TRBV5-1,CASSLGVAGREETQYF
TRBJ1-5,TRBV5-6,CASSRDRGRGNQPQHF
TRBJ1-2,TRBV28,CASSEGGVDGYTF
TRBJ1-3,TRBV11-3,CASSPQRGNTIYF
TRBJ2-7,TRBV7-8,CASSPTGQNYEQYF
TRBJ2-3,TRBV2,CAPKGGLGDTQYF
TRBJ2-1,TRBV7-9,CASSPLTAGGDNEQFF
TRBJ2-1,TRBV19,CASKMDRSRNNEQFF
TRBJ1-1,TRBV29-1,CSVEDRNTEAFF
TRBJ2-5,TRBV5-1,CASKQGTDQGETQYF
TRBJ2-6,TRBV6-1,CASNPGSSGANVLTF
TRBJ1-2,TRBV2,CASSGQGYGYTF
TRBJ2-3,TRBV7-2,CASSLSGSTDTQYF
TRBJ1-4,TRBV28,CATTPRGKGNEKLFF
TRBJ1-2,TRBV19,CASRDDRYYGYTF
TRBJ2-7,TRBV6-1,CASSLAGPWEQYF
TRBJ2-7,TRBV27,CASSPPGGSYEQYF
TRBJ2-2,TRBV7-6,CASMEADPNTGELFF
TRBJ1-2,TRBV28,CASNSLGPHRGYTF
TRBJ2-5,TRBV2,CASSEFGLAGETQYF
TRBJ2-2,TRBV6-5,CASRTQGDTGELFF
TRBJ2-1,TRBV28,CASSLERTVRNEQFF